This TCR beta chain was retrieved from a study of cytomegalovirus exposure and HLA in healthy donors. The CDR3 is 15 amino acids. CDR1 is SEHNR, CDR2 FQNEAQ, per germline (reference sequence). Deletions cut 0 bases from V and 3 bases from J, with 12 bases between. Healthy bone marrow donors made up the donors. Details on this clone: Its antigen is as yet unknown.

Primers included in the PCR were 60 Vbeta and 13 Jbeta primers. Produced via immunoSEQ multiplex PCR; TCRdb's table is partial and in-frame only. The sample lists approximately 110,000 clones, approximately 80% seen once, with just under 2% in the top ten. Overall study results and limits: Beyond CMV serostatus, there was no information to go on about immune exposure.

V is TRBV7-9 and J is TRBJ2-7; TRBD1 is a possible D gene (7 bases). The specimen was PBMCs. The TCR comes from a man between 45 and 60 years old in good health and CMV-seronegative. The CDR3 nucleotides read TGTGCCAGCAGCTTAGCGAACCAGGGGGGCTACGAGCAGTACTTC. Translating it yields CASSLANQGGYEQYF. The full variable domain, in which reference TRBV7-9 and TRBJ2-7 provide the parts outside the CDR3, is DTGVSQNPRHKITKRGQNVTFRCDPISEHNRLYWYRQTLGQGPEFLTYFQNEAQLEKSRLLSDRFSAERPKGSFSTLEIQRTEQGDSAMYLCASSLANQGGYEQYFGPGTRLTVT.